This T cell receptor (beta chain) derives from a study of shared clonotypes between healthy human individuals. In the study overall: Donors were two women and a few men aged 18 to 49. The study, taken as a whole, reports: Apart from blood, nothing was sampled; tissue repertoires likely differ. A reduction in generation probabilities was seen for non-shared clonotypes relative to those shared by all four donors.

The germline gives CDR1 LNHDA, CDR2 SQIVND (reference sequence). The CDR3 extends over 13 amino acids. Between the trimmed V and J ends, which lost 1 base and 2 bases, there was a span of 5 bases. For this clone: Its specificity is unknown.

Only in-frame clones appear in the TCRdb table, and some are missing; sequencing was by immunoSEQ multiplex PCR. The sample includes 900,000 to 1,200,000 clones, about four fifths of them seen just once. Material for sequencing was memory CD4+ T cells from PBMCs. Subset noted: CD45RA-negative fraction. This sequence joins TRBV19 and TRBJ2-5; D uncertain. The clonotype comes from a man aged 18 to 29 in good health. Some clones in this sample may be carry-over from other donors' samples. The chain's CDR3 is CASSIVQQETQYF. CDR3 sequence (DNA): TGTGCCAGTAGTATAGTTCAGCAAGAGACCCAGTACTTC. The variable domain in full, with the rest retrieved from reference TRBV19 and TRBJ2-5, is DGGITQSPKYLFRKEGQNVTLSCEQNLNHDAMYWYRQDPGQGLRLIYYSQIVNDFQKGDIAEGYSVSREKKESFPLTVTSAQKNPTAFYLCASSIVQQETQYFGPGTRLLVL.